These T cell receptor beta chains were read from a single sample in a study of T cell responses to AZD1222 COVID-19 vaccine. Data came from immunoSEQ multiplex PCR; TCRdb stores just in-frame clones and leaves some out. The sample contains some 160,000 clones, approximately 89% of which appear only once. Sequenced here: peripheral blood, sampled on day 0 of AZD1222 vaccination. These receptors originate from an adult in good health. The CDR3 runs from the conserved cysteine through the conserved F or W. Each record gives: J gene, D gene, clone size, V gene, CDR3 protein, CDR3 DNA. A D gene is named only where the DNA matches it firmly. Clone size is given for some rows only: seen once, a few or many times, or a class if the clone is expanded.

J gene: TRBJ2-7
D gene: NA
clone size: NA
V gene: TRBV5-1
CDR3 protein: CASSGTQKEQYF
CDR3 DNA: TGCGCCAGTTCTGGGACCCAGAAAGAGCAGTACTTC

J gene: TRBJ1-4
D gene: NA
clone size: NA
V gene: TRBV5-1
CDR3 protein: CASSLARGGEKLFF
CDR3 DNA: TGCGCCAGCAGCTTGGCTCGCGGCGGAGAAAAACTGTTTTTT

J gene: TRBJ2-1
D gene: TRBD2
clone size: once
V gene: TRBV4-1
CDR3 protein: CASSQAWRTSGWGSYNEQFF
CDR3 DNA: TGCGCCAGCAGCCAAGCTTGGCGGACTAGCGGGTGGGGCTCCTACAATGAGCAGTTCTTC

J gene: TRBJ1-2
D gene: TRBD1
clone size: few
V gene: TRBV3-1/TRBV3-2
CDR3 protein: CASSQDRTGGGYTF
CDR3 DNA: TGTGCCAGCAGCCAAGATCGGACAGGGGGAGGCTACACCTTC

J gene: TRBJ1-3
D gene: NA
clone size: NA
V gene: TRBV10-1
CDR3 protein: CASTEGGLGNTIYF
CDR3 DNA: TGCGCCAGCACTGAAGGAGGACTCGGAAACACCATATATTTT

J gene: TRBJ2-1
D gene: NA
clone size: NA
V gene: TRBV11-3
CDR3 protein: CASSSGSYNEQFF
CDR3 DNA: TGTGCCAGCAGCTCCGGGTCCTACAATGAGCAGTTCTTC

J gene: TRBJ1-5
D gene: NA
clone size: NA
V gene: TRBV28
CDR3 protein: CASSWGLTSDYSNQPQHF
CDR3 DNA: TGTGCCAGCAGCTGGGGTCTTACGAGCGATTATAGCAATCAGCCCCAGCATTTT

J gene: TRBJ1-2
D gene: TRBD1
clone size: NA
V gene: TRBV29-1
CDR3 protein: CSVPSGQGNGYTF
CDR3 DNA: TGCAGCGTTCCTAGCGGACAGGGAAATGGCTACACCTTC

J gene: TRBJ2-7
D gene: NA
clone size: once
V gene: TRBV28
CDR3 protein: CASSLHPYEQYF
CDR3 DNA: TGTGCCAGCAGTCTCCACCCCTACGAGCAGTACTTC

J gene: TRBJ1-6
D gene: NA
clone size: NA
V gene: TRBV7-9
CDR3 protein: CASSLGDPTGNSPLHF
CDR3 DNA: TGTGCCAGCAGCTTAGGGGATCCAACGGGGAATTCACCCCTCCACTTT

J gene: TRBJ2-7
D gene: NA
clone size: NA
V gene: TRBV19
CDR3 protein: CASSSSSYEQYF
CDR3 DNA: TGTGCCAGTAGTTCAAGCTCCTACGAGCAGTACTTC

J gene: TRBJ2-3
D gene: TRBD1
clone size: NA
V gene: TRBV29-1
CDR3 protein: CRIQAGGADTQYF
CDR3 DNA: TGCAGAATCCAGGCAGGGGGCGCAGATACGCAGTATTTT

J gene: TRBJ1-1
D gene: NA
clone size: NA
V gene: TRBV11-3
CDR3 protein: CASSLVRGTEAFF
CDR3 DNA: TGTGCCAGCAGCTTAGTGCGGGGGACTGAAGCTTTCTTT

J gene: TRBJ1-4
D gene: NA
clone size: NA
V gene: TRBV7-9
CDR3 protein: CASSLVRGTNEKLFF
CDR3 DNA: TGTGCCAGCAGCTTAGTCCGGGGGACTAATGAAAAACTGTTTTTT

J gene: TRBJ2-2
D gene: NA
clone size: NA
V gene: TRBV19
CDR3 protein: CASSAEQGSPSNTGELFF
CDR3 DNA: TGTGCCAGTAGTGCCGAACAGGGCTCCCCTTCGAACACCGGGGAGCTGTTTTTT

J gene: TRBJ2-3
D gene: NA
clone size: NA
V gene: TRBV28
CDR3 protein: CASSPVVADTQYF
CDR3 DNA: TGTGCCAGCAGCCCGGTGGTGGCAGATACGCAGTATTTT

J gene: TRBJ2-2
D gene: NA
clone size: NA
V gene: TRBV15
CDR3 protein: CATSLGAANTGELFF
CDR3 DNA: TGTGCCACCTCCCTTGGCGCCGCGAACACCGGGGAGCTGTTTTTT

J gene: TRBJ1-5
D gene: NA
clone size: NA
V gene: TRBV19
CDR3 protein: CASSTRPKGFSSNQPQHF
CDR3 DNA: TGTGCCAGTAGTACGAGACCGAAAGGGTTTTCTAGCAATCAGCCCCAGCATTTT

J gene: TRBJ1-3
D gene: TRBD1
clone size: NA
V gene: TRBV18
CDR3 protein: CASSKTGGQSTIYF
CDR3 DNA: TGTGCCAGCTCAAAGACAGGGGGCCAGAGCACCATATATTTT

J gene: TRBJ1-6
D gene: TRBD1
clone size: NA
V gene: TRBV30
CDR3 protein: CAWRDRANSPLHF
CDR3 DNA: TGTGCCTGGAGGGACAGGGCTAATTCACCCCTCCACTTT

J gene: TRBJ1-6
D gene: TRBD1
clone size: NA
V gene: TRBV13
CDR3 protein: CASSRGQGGNSPLHF
CDR3 DNA: TGTGCCAGCAGCAGGGGACAGGGAGGGAATTCACCCCTCCACTTT

J gene: TRBJ2-3
D gene: NA
clone size: few
V gene: TRBV3-1/TRBV3-2
CDR3 protein: CASSQSDTQYF
CDR3 DNA: TGTGCCAGCAGCCAATCAGATACGCAGTATTTT

J gene: TRBJ2-1
D gene: TRBD2
clone size: NA
V gene: TRBV5-4
CDR3 protein: CASSLSGSVYNEQFF
CDR3 DNA: TGTGCCAGCAGCCTGAGCGGGAGTGTCTACAATGAGCAGTTCTTC

J gene: TRBJ1-2
D gene: NA
clone size: NA
V gene: TRBV7-3
CDR3 protein: CASSLGPRGASYTF
CDR3 DNA: TGTGCCAGCAGCTTAGGTCCCAGGGGAGCCTCCTACACCTTC

J gene: TRBJ2-5
D gene: TRBD2
clone size: NA
V gene: TRBV5-4
CDR3 protein: CASSLGLAGGQETQYF
CDR3 DNA: TGTGCCAGCAGCTTAGGGCTAGCGGGAGGACAAGAGACCCAGTACTTC

J gene: TRBJ1-1
D gene: TRBD1
clone size: NA
V gene: TRBV30
CDR3 protein: CAGSTGDTEAFF
CDR3 DNA: TGTGCCGGATCTACAGGGGACACTGAAGCTTTCTTT

J gene: TRBJ2-3
D gene: TRBD1
clone size: NA
V gene: TRBV5-1
CDR3 protein: CASSLEGQGTDTQYF
CDR3 DNA: TGCGCCAGCAGCTTGGAGGGACAGGGCACAGATACGCAGTATTTT

J gene: TRBJ2-3
D gene: NA
clone size: NA
V gene: TRBV7-8
CDR3 protein: CASTPDPWDTQYF
CDR3 DNA: TGTGCCAGCACCCCGGACCCCTGGGATACGCAGTATTTT

J gene: TRBJ2-2
D gene: NA
clone size: NA
V gene: TRBV5-1
CDR3 protein: CASSISQLTANTGELFF
CDR3 DNA: TGCGCCAGCAGCATCTCCCAGTTAACCGCGAACACCGGGGAGCTGTTTTTT

J gene: TRBJ2-1
D gene: TRBD2
clone size: NA
V gene: TRBV6-1
CDR3 protein: CASSEVAGGFLYNEQFF
CDR3 DNA: TGTGCCAGCAGTGAGGTAGCGGGAGGGTTCCTCTACAATGAGCAGTTCTTC

J gene: TRBJ1-1
D gene: NA
clone size: NA
V gene: TRBV19
CDR3 protein: CASIFPTEAFF
CDR3 DNA: TGTGCCAGTATTTTTCCCACTGAAGCTTTCTTT

J gene: TRBJ2-1
D gene: NA
clone size: NA
V gene: TRBV7-2
CDR3 protein: CASSSDPAINEQFF
CDR3 DNA: TGTGCCAGCAGCTCCGATCCGGCGATCAATGAGCAGTTCTTC

J gene: TRBJ2-7
D gene: NA
clone size: NA
V gene: TRBV5-1
CDR3 protein: CASSLEGSLGHEQYF
CDR3 DNA: TGCGCCAGCAGCTTGGAGGGCAGCCTCGGACACGAGCAGTACTTC

J gene: TRBJ2-1
D gene: TRBD2
clone size: NA
V gene: TRBV28
CDR3 protein: CASSLPLAGPYNEQFF
CDR3 DNA: TGTGCCAGCAGTTTACCCCTAGCGGGGCCCTACAATGAGCAGTTCTTC

J gene: TRBJ1-5
D gene: NA
clone size: few
V gene: TRBV2
CDR3 protein: CASSWQGNNQPQHF
CDR3 DNA: TGTGCCAGCAGTTGGCAGGGGAACAATCAGCCCCAGCATTTT

J gene: TRBJ2-1
D gene: TRBD1
clone size: NA
V gene: TRBV4-1
CDR3 protein: CAARGQGGNEQFF
CDR3 DNA: TGCGCCGCCCGTGGACAGGGTGGTAATGAGCAGTTCTTC

J gene: TRBJ1-2
D gene: NA
clone size: NA
V gene: TRBV6-5
CDR3 protein: CASRPDLPSLSTF
CDR3 DNA: TGTGCCAGCAGACCCGACCTCCCCTCCCTCTCCACCTTC

J gene: TRBJ2-3
D gene: TRBD2
clone size: NA
V gene: TRBV11-2
CDR3 protein: CASTAGVQRNTQYF
CDR3 DNA: TGTGCCAGCACCGCGGGGGTGCAGCGTAATACGCAGTATTTT

J gene: TRBJ1-5
D gene: TRBD1
clone size: NA
V gene: TRBV28
CDR3 protein: CASSPRTGGSKQPQHF
CDR3 DNA: TGTGCCAGCAGCCCGCGGACAGGGGGCTCGAAACAGCCCCAGCATTTT

J gene: TRBJ2-7
D gene: NA
clone size: NA
V gene: TRBV3-1/TRBV3-2
CDR3 protein: CASSQTREQYF
CDR3 DNA: TGTGCCAGCAGCCAAACTCGAGAGCAGTACTTC

J gene: TRBJ1-1
D gene: TRBD1
clone size: NA
V gene: TRBV28
CDR3 protein: CASSQFGQGHTEAFF
CDR3 DNA: TGTGCCAGCAGCCAATTTGGACAGGGGCACACTGAAGCTTTCTTT

J gene: TRBJ2-5
D gene: TRBD2
clone size: NA
V gene: TRBV5-6
CDR3 protein: CASSFPAGGRAETQYF
CDR3 DNA: TGTGCCAGCAGCTTTCCGGCGGGAGGGCGGGCAGAGACCCAGTACTTC

J gene: TRBJ2-7
D gene: TRBD1
clone size: NA
V gene: TRBV5-5
CDR3 protein: CASSLAGQAPLGQYF
CDR3 DNA: TGTGCCAGCAGCTTGGCAGGACAGGCGCCCTTGGGGCAGTACTTC

J gene: TRBJ2-3
D gene: NA
clone size: NA
V gene: TRBV27
CDR3 protein: CASSSALGGPAADTQYF
CDR3 DNA: TGTGCCAGCAGTTCCGCCTTGGGTGGACCGGCGGCCGATACGCAGTATTTT

J gene: TRBJ2-7
D gene: NA
clone size: NA
V gene: TRBV4-1
CDR3 protein: CASSQVQGEQYF
CDR3 DNA: TGCGCCAGCAGCCAAGTTCAAGGGGAGCAGTACTTC

J gene: TRBJ2-1
D gene: NA
clone size: NA
V gene: TRBV4-1
CDR3 protein: CASSHGNEQFF
CDR3 DNA: TGCGCCAGCAGCCACGGCAATGAGCAGTTCTTC

J gene: TRBJ1-2
D gene: NA
clone size: NA
V gene: TRBV5-4
CDR3 protein: CASRPPGSRDYGYTF
CDR3 DNA: TGTGCCAGCAGACCTCCGGGATCCAGGGACTATGGCTACACCTTC

J gene: TRBJ2-1
D gene: TRBD2
clone size: NA
V gene: TRBV7-3
CDR3 protein: CASSLGLAVYNEQFF
CDR3 DNA: TGTGCCAGCAGCTTAGGACTAGCGGTCTACAATGAGCAGTTCTTC

J gene: TRBJ2-1
D gene: TRBD2
clone size: NA
V gene: TRBV24-1
CDR3 protein: CATSDPRGAGAYEQFF
CDR3 DNA: TGTGCCACCAGTGATCCGCGGGGAGCGGGAGCCTATGAGCAGTTCTTC

J gene: TRBJ1-2
D gene: TRBD1
clone size: NA
V gene: TRBV28
CDR3 protein: CASRIGTDIYGYTF
CDR3 DNA: TGTGCCAGCAGGATAGGGACAGATATCTATGGCTACACCTTC

J gene: TRBJ2-7
D gene: TRBD2
clone size: NA
V gene: TRBV5-4
CDR3 protein: CASSPRGGRVLEQYF
CDR3 DNA: TGTGCCAGCAGCCCCCGGGGAGGGAGAGTTCTCGAGCAGTACTTC

J gene: TRBJ1-1
D gene: NA
clone size: NA
V gene: TRBV6-2/TRBV6-3
CDR3 protein: CASSYISANTEAFF
CDR3 DNA: TGTGCCAGCAGTTACATCTCGGCGAACACTGAAGCTTTCTTT

J gene: TRBJ2-7
D gene: TRBD2
clone size: once
V gene: TRBV5-1
CDR3 protein: CASSPPGTRDPYEQYF
CDR3 DNA: TGCGCCAGCAGCCCCCCCGGGACTAGAGACCCTTACGAGCAGTACTTC

J gene: TRBJ2-1
D gene: TRBD2
clone size: NA
V gene: TRBV10-1
CDR3 protein: CASSEEGTSPEQFF
CDR3 DNA: TGCGCCAGCAGTGAGGAAGGGACTAGCCCTGAGCAGTTCTTC

J gene: TRBJ1-2
D gene: TRBD1
clone size: NA
V gene: TRBV4-2
CDR3 protein: CASSPLGQGGGYTF
CDR3 DNA: TGTGCCAGCAGCCCCCTGGGACAGGGGGGCGGCTACACCTTC

J gene: TRBJ2-2
D gene: NA
clone size: NA
V gene: TRBV13
CDR3 protein: CATNPGFSGELFF
CDR3 DNA: TGTGCCACGAACCCCGGGTTCTCCGGGGAGCTGTTTTTT

J gene: TRBJ2-1
D gene: TRBD2
clone size: NA
V gene: TRBV2
CDR3 protein: CASKLAGVVRAPNEQFF
CDR3 DNA: TGTGCCAGCAAACTAGCGGGAGTCGTTAGGGCACCAAATGAGCAGTTCTTC